This T cell receptor beta chain appears in the sequencing data of a study of blood T cell repertoires in COVID-19. In the study's own analysis: Reference gene primer amplification gave nucleated cell count estimates. Clones were sequenced by immunoSEQ multiplex PCR, and TCRdb holds only the in-frame ones, with some missing. V and J calls and clone size are as listed in that table; D and trimming were resolved from the DNA. This table holds about 300,000 clones, around nine tenths found once. Membership in each cohort depended on participant-reported clinical history. The sequenced sample was PBMCs or T cells enriched from blood (not recorded which). This TCR came from a woman aged 50 to 65 who had been exposed to COVID-19.

DNA of the CDR3: TGTGCCAGCAGCTTAGGTCCTCCCACCGGGGAGCTGTTTTTT. It encodes CASSLGPPTGELFF. The chain couples TRBV7-2 to TRBJ2-2; D remains unclear. This CDR3 has 14 amino acids. V was shortened by 1 base and J by 4 bases, with 7 bases between the two germline ends. The germline gives CDR1 SGHTA, CDR2 FQGNSA.